This is a list of T cell receptor beta chains from one sample in a study of shared clonotypes between healthy human individuals. Some clones are missing from TCRdb's copy, which holds only in-frame ones; the method was immunoSEQ multiplex PCR. Of around 2.1 million clones listed, around 95% are singletons. Sequencing was carried out using naive CD4+ T cells sorted from blood. Receptors originate from a man younger than 35 in good health. The CDR3 runs from the conserved cysteine through the conserved F or W. A D gene is named only where the DNA matches it firmly. Clone size is not always given. Where it is, it says once, few, many or a class for expanded clones.

-	once	TRBV27	TRBJ2-2	CASSLSTPRLGELFF	TGTGCCAGCAGTTTATCGACCCCTCGGCTCGGGGAGCTGTTTTTT
-	-	TRBV11-2	TRBJ2-5	CASSLVYGETQYF	TGTGCCAGCAGCTTAGTGTACGGAGAGACCCAGTACTTC
-	-	TRBV5-1	TRBJ1-1	CASSFQGENTEAFF	TGCGCCAGCAGCTTCCAGGGAGAGAACACTGAAGCTTTCTTT
-	once	TRBV7-9	TRBJ2-2	CASSLASTGTGELFF	TGTGCCAGCAGCTTAGCGTCGACGGGGACCGGGGAGCTGTTTTTT
-	-	TRBV6-1	TRBJ2-1	CASSESYNEQFF	TGTGCCAGCAGTGAGTCCTACAATGAGCAGTTCTTC
TRBD2	-	TRBV4-3	TRBJ2-3	CASSQERSGGVDTQYF	TGCGCCAGCAGCCAGGAAAGGAGCGGGGGGGTAGATACGCAGTATTTT
-	-	TRBV18	TRBJ1-2	CASKSGFQEGGYGYTF	TGTGCCAGTAAGTCAGGGTTCCAGGAAGGAGGCTATGGCTACACCTTC
TRBD1	-	TRBV7-2	TRBJ1-4	CASSLARGQGTNEKLFF	TGTGCCAGCAGCTTAGCCAGGGGGCAGGGAACTAATGAAAAACTGTTTTTT
TRBD1	-	TRBV18	TRBJ2-5	CASSPPIRQGVQETQYF	TGTGCCAGCTCACCACCAATCCGACAGGGGGTCCAAGAGACCCAGTACTTC
-	-	TRBV7-9	TRBJ2-7	CASSQGPNTLEQYF	TGTGCCAGCAGCCAGGGCCCAAACACCTTAGAGCAGTACTTC
-	-	TRBV25-1	TRBJ1-5	CASLPLVTGDNQPQHF	TGTGCCAGCTTGCCCTTAGTAACAGGCGACAATCAGCCCCAGCATTTT